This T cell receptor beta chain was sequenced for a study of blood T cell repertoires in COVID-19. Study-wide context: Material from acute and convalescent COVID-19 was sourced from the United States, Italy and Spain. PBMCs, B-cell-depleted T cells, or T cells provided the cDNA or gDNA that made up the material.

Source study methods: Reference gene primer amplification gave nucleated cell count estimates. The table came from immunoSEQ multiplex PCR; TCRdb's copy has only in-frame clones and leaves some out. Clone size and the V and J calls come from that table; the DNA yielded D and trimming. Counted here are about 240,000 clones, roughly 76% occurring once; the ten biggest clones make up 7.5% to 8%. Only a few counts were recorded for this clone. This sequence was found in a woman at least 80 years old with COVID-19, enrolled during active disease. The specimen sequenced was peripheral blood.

In nucleotides, the CDR3 is TGCGCCAGCAGCCAAGAGGGGGGCAGGGGGCAGCTGTTTTTT. Translation: CASSQEGGRGQLFF. The chain is built from TRBV4-3 and TRBJ2-2, with 8 bases matching TRBD1. Germline values: CDR1 LGHNA, CDR2 YSLEER. CDR3 length: 14 residues. Trimming removed 0 bases from V and 12 bases from J; junction bases left unmatched: 6.